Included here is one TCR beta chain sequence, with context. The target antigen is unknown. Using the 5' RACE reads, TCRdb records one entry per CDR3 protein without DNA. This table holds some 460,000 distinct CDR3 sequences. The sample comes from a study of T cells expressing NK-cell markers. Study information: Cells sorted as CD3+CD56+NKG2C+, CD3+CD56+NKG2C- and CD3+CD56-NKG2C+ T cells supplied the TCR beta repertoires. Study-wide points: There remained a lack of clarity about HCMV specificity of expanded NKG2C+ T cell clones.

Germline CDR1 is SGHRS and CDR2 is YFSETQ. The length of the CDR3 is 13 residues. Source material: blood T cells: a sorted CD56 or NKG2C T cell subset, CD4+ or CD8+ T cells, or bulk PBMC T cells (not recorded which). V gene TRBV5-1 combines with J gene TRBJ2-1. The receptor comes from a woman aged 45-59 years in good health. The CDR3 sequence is CASSLVTPGEQFF.